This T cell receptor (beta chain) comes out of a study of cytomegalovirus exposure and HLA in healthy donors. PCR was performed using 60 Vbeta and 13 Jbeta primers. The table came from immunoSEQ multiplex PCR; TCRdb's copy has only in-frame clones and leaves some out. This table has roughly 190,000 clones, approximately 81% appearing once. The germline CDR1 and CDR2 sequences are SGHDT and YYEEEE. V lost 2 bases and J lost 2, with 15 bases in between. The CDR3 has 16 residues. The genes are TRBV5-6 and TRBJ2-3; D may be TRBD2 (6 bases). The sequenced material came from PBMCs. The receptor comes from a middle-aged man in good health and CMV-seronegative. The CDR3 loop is CASSFRDWTFTDTQYF. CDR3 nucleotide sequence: TGTGCCAGCAGCTTCCGGGACTGGACCTTCACAGATACGCAGTATTTT.